The next 17 T cell receptor beta chains were all read from a single sample in a study of early T cells in non-severe SARS-CoV-2 infection. TCRdb re-analysed the 5' RACE reads in MiXCR, keeping a single row per CDR3 protein. This table has about 39,000 distinct CDR3 sequences, 5.5% to 7% appearing once. This specimen consisted of whole blood, obtained at baseline. The receptors derive from an adult who was a healthcare worker with PCR-confirmed SARS-CoV-2 infection or an uninfected control (not recorded which).

This clonotype was detected ten times or more. The rearrangement joins TRBV11-2 to TRBJ2-2, with D perhaps TRBD2 (5 bases). This CDR3 has 15 residues. In germline, CDR1 is SGHAT, CDR2 FQNNGV. The V end was cut by 3 bases, the J end by 2 bases, with 10 bases between. CDR3 protein: CASSFGRVNTGELFF. As DNA, the CDR3 is TGTGCCAGCAGCTTCGGGCGGGTAAACACCGGGGAGCTGTTTTTT.

This clonotype is labeled as medium-sized. This chain's CDR3 is CASRPPSGQETQYF. As DNA, the CDR3 is TGTGCCAGCAGACCTCCTAGCGGGCAAGAGACCCAGTACTTC. The J gene is TRBJ2-5, the V gene TRBV7-2; 8 nucleotides line up with TRBD2. The J segment lost 2 bases and the V segment lost 6 bases, leaving 5 bases of the junction unmatched. Per germline, CDR1 SGHTA and CDR2 FQGNSA. This CDR3 contains 14 residues.

This clonotype has at least ten counts. V is TRBV7-2 and J is TRBJ2-5; possible D gene TRBD1, 6 bases. This CDR3 contains 14 residues. Looked up from germline, CDR1 is SGHTA and CDR2 is FQGNSA. Deletions cut 5 bases from V and 1 base from J, with 11 bases between. The CDR3 nucleotides read TGTGCCAGCAGCCCCCACAGGGCCCAAGAGACCCAGTACTTC. It translates to CASSPHRAQETQYF.

The sample holds a few counts of this clonotype. This sequence joins TRBV6-6 and TRBJ1-5; TRBD1 might be the D (5 bases). This CDR3 is 14 amino acids long. Trimming removed 4 bases at V and 4 bases at J, with 11 bases between. The germline V gene has CDR1 MNHNY and CDR2 SVGAGI (reference sequence). The CDR3 region is CASSSTAFNQPQHF. CDR3 sequence (DNA): TGTGCCAGCAGTTCGACAGCCTTTAATCAGCCCCAGCATTTT.

Ten or more counts support this clonotype. The gene calls are TRBV12-3 or TRBV12-4 and TRBJ2-6; no definite D call. The CDR3 has 14 amino acids. The ends were cut back, 2 bases at V and 0 bases at J, with 2 bases in the middle. CDR3 amino acids: CASSLSSGANVLTF. In DNA, the CDR3 is TGTGCCAGCAGTTTAAGCTCTGGGGCCAACGTCCTGACTTTC.

This clonotype was detected only a few times. The chain combines TRBV27 with TRBJ2-3, with D tentatively TRBD1 (6 bases). Trimming stripped 3 bases from V and 6 bases from J, with 7 bases between. Germline values: CDR1 MNHEY, CDR2 SMNVEV (reference sequence). The CDR3 covers 12 residues. The CDR3 is CASSFQGDTQYF. In nucleotides, the CDR3 is TGTGCCAGCAGTTTCCAGGGGGATACGCAGTATTTT.

The table lists this clonotype with many counts. V and J are TRBV29-1 and TRBJ1-2, with 7 bases lining up with TRBD1. CDR3 length equals 13 residues. The V gene's germline CDR1 is SQVTM and CDR2 ANQGSEA. Trimming took 3 bases from V and 6 from J; bases not matched to a gene: 7. CDR3 amino acids: CSVEADRRNGYTF. CDR3 coding DNA: TGCAGCGTTGAGGCGGACAGGCGAAATGGCTACACCTTC.

This clonotype was detected many times. This chain connects TRBV6-5 to TRBJ2-7; 12 bases line up with TRBD1. Trimming at V came to 7 bases and at J to 4 bases, leaving 8 bases not matched to a gene. CDR3 length: 15 residues. Germline V gene data show CDR1 as MNHEY and CDR2 as SVGAGI. The CDR3 region is CASKYRDRGLYEQYF. The CDR3 coding sequence is TGTGCCAGCAAGTACCGGGACAGGGGGCTTTACGAGCAGTACTTC.

This clonotype was counted many times. The chain joins TRBV7-6 to TRBJ1-4; the match to TRBD1 covers 7 bases. CDR3 size: 16 residues. Germline assignment: CDR1 SGHVS and CDR2 FNYEAQ. Trimming removed 2 bases from V and 3 bases from J; junction bases left unmatched: 6. CDR3 coding DNA: TGTGCCAGCAGCTTAATATTGACAGGGCCTAATGAAAAACTGTTTTTT. Translated: CASSLILTGPNEKLFF. The full variable domain, its missing parts supplied by reference TRBV7-6 and TRBJ1-4, is GAGVSQSPRYKVTKRGQDVALRCDPISGHVSLYWYRQALGQGPEFLTYFNYEAQQDKSGLPNDRFSAERPEGSISTLTIQRTEQRDSAMYRCASSLILTGPNEKLFFGSGTQLSVL.

This clonotype was counted many times. The chain employs TRBV20-1 and TRBJ2-5; D might be TRBD2 (8 bases). The CDR3 spans 18 residues. Germline assignment: CDR1 DFQATT and CDR2 SNEGSKA (reference sequence). V was trimmed by 5 bases and J by 5 bases, leaving 30 bases between them. The CDR3 spells CSAPGGGGQWTSYETQYF. The CDR3 DNA sequence: TGCAGTGCTCCCGGCGGAGGGGGCCAGTGGACTAGCTATGAGACCCAGTACTTC.

V gene TRBV7-9 combines with J gene TRBJ2-1; possible D gene TRBD1, 5 bases. The CDR3 has 14 amino acids. Germline V gene lookup returns CDR1 SEHNR and CDR2 FQNEAQ (reference sequence). Between the trimmed V and J ends, which lost 5 bases and 8 bases, there was a span of 16 bases. The DNA of the CDR3 is TGTGCCAGCAGCCCAGGGATTACTGGGGATGAGCAGTTCTTC. Its translation is CASSPGITGDEQFF.

Note on this clonotype: A read error may explain this, as a much larger clone is one base away. The chain uses TRBV19 and TRBJ2-7; the D gene is possibly TRBD1 (6 bases). The CDR3 runs 12 residues. Germline values: CDR1 LNHDA, CDR2 SQIVND (reference sequence). This CDR3 reads CATQGPSCEQYF. DNA of the CDR3: TGTGCCACACAGGGACCCTCCTGCGAGCAGTACTTC. The complete variable domain, with remaining parts taken from reference TRBV19 and TRBJ2-7, reads DGGITQSPKYLFRKEGQNVTLSCEQNLNHDAMYWYRQDPGQGLRLIYYSQIVNDFQKGDIAEGYSVSREKKESFPLTVTSAQKNPTAFYLCATQGPSCEQYFGPGTRLTVT.

This clonotype was recorded many times. The J gene is TRBJ1-5, the V gene TRBV30; tentative D call: TRBD1 (5 bases). Trimming left V 0 bases short and J 7 bases short, with 13 bases between. CDR1 is GTSNPN, CDR2 SVGIG, per germline (reference sequence). The CDR3 has 14 amino acids. The CDR3 nucleotides are TGTGCCTGGAGTGTAGCTGGGGGACGACAGCCCCAGCATTTT. Translating gives CAWSVAGGRQPQHF. Full variable domain (missing parts from reference TRBV30 and TRBJ1-5): SQTIHQWPATLVQPVGSPLSLECTVEGTSNPNLYWYRQAAGRGLQLLFYSVGIGQISSEVPQNLSASRPQDRQFILSSKKLLLSDSGFYLCAWSVAGGRQPQHFGDGTRLSIL.

This clonotype showed up many times. The chain combines TRBV29-1 with TRBJ1-5; tentatively, D is TRBD1 (5 bases). CDR3 size: 13 residues. Trimming cost V 6 bases and J 3 bases, with 12 bases left between them. In germline, CDR1 is SQVTM, CDR2 ANQGSEA. This CDR3 reads CSVETGFNQPQHF. CDR3 DNA sequence: TGCAGCGTCGAAACAGGATTCAATCAGCCCCAGCATTTT. The full variable domain, with the rest looked up from reference TRBV29-1 and TRBJ1-5, is SAVISQKPSRDICQRGTSLTIQCQVDSQVTMMFWYRQQPGQSLTLIATANQGSEATYESGFVIDKFPISRPNLTFSTLTVSNMSPEDSSIYLCSVETGFNQPQHFGDGTRLSIL.

The CDR3: CASGMAGGRNEQFF. CDR3 DNA: TGCGCCAGCGGAATGGCGGGAGGTCGGAATGAGCAGTTCTTC. This sequence joins TRBV5-1 and TRBJ2-1; 8 nucleotides agree with TRBD2. The germline V gene has CDR1 SGHRS and CDR2 YFSETQ. Trimming at V came to 7 bases and at J to 7 bases, leaving 10 bases not matched to a gene. The CDR3 has 14 residues.

This clonotype has a handful of counts. The chain carries TRBV7-9 and TRBJ1-2; unclear D gene. V lost 5 bases and J 7 bases, leaving 17 bases between the germline ends. In germline, CDR1 is SEHNR, CDR2 FQNEAQ (reference sequence). CDR3 length equals 14 residues. The CDR3 is CASSGDQVRTGYTF. CDR3 DNA sequence: TGTGCCAGCAGCGGAGACCAGGTGCGGACTGGCTACACCTTC. The full variable domain, completed using reference TRBV7-9 and TRBJ1-2, is DTGVSQNPRHKITKRGQNVTFRCDPISEHNRLYWYRQTLGQGPEFLTYFQNEAQLEKSRLLSDRFSAERPKGSFSTLEIQRTEQGDSAMYLCASSGDQVRTGYTFGSGTRLTVV.

This clonotype was found a few times. This sequence joins TRBV6-5 and TRBJ1-4; 7 bases agree with TRBD1. V shed 3 bases and J 7 bases; nucleotides not matched to a gene: 11. Germline assignment: CDR1 MNHEY and CDR2 SVGAGI. The CDR3 spans 16 residues. The CDR3 spells CASSYWSGGGVEKLFF. The CDR3 nucleotides are TGTGCCAGCAGTTATTGGTCAGGGGGGGGCGTTGAAAAACTGTTTTTT.